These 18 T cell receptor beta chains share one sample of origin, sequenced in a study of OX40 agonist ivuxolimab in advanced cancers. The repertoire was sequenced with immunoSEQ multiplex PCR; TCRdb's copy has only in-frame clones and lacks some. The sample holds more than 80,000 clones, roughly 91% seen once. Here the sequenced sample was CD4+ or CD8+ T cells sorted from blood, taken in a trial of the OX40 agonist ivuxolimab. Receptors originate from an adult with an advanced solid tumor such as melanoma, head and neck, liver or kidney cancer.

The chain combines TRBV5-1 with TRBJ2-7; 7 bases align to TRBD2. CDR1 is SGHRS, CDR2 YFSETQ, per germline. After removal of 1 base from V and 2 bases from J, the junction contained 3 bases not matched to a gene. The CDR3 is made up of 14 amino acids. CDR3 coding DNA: TGCGCCAGCAGCTTGACGGGAGGTACCTACGAGCAGTACTTC. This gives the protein CASSLTGGTYEQYF.

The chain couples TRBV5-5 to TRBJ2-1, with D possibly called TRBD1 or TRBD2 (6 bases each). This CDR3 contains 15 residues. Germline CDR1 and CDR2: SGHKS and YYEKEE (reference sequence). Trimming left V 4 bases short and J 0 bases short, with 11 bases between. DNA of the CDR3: TGTGCCAGCAGCGGGGGGCCAGACTCCTACAATGAGCAGTTCTTC. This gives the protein CASSGGPDSYNEQFF. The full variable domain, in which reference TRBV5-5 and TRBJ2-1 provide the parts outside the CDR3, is DAGVTQSPTHLIKTRGQQVTLRCSPISGHKSVSWYQQVLGQGPQFIFQYYEKEERGRGNFPDRFSARQFPNYSSELNVNALLLGDSALYLCASSGGPDSYNEQFFGPGTRLTVL.

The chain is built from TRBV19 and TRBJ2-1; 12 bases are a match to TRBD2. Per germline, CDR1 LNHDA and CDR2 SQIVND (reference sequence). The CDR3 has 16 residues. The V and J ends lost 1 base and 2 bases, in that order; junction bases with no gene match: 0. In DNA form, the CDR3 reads TGTGCCAGTAGTATAGGGACTAGCGGGACCTACAATGAGCAGTTCTTC. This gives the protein CASSIGTSGTYNEQFF.

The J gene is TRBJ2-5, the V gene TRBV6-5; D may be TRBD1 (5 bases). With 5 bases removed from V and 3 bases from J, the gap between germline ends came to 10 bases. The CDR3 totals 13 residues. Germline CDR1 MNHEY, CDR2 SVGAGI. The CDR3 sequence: CASSLDRKETQYF. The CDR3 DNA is TGTGCCAGCAGTCTTGACAGAAAAGAGACCCAGTACTTC.

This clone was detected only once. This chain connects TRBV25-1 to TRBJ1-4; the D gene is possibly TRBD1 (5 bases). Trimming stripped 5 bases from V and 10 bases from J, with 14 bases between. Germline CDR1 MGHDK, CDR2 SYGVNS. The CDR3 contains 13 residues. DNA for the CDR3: TGTGCCAGCAGTTCCGAACAGGCCGGAAAACTGTTTTTT. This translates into CASSSEQAGKLFF. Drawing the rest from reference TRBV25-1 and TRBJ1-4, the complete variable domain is EADIYQTPRYLVIGTGKKITLECSQTMGHDKMYWYQQDPGMELHLIHYSYGVNSTEKGDLSSESTVSRIRTEHFPLTLESARPSHTSQYLCASSSEQAGKLFFGSGTQLSVL.

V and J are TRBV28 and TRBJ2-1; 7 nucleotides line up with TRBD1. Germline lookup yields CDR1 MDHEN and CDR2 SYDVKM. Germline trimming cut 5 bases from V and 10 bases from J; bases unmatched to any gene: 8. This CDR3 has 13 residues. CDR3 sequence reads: CASSLTGLKEQFF. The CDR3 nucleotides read TGTGCCAGCAGTCTGACAGGGCTGAAGGAGCAGTTCTTC.

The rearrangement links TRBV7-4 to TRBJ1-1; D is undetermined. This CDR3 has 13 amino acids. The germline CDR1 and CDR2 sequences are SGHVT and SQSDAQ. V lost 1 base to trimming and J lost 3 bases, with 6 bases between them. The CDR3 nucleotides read TGTGCCAGCAGCTTAGATGGCGACACTGAAGCTTTCTTT. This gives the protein CASSLDGDTEAFF.

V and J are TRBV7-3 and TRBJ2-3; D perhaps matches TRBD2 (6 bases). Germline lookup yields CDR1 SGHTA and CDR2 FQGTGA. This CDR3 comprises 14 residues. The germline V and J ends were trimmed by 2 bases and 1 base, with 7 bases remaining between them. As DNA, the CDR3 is TGTGCCAGCAGCTTATGGGGGGGCACAGATACGCAGTATTTT. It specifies CASSLWGGTDTQYF.

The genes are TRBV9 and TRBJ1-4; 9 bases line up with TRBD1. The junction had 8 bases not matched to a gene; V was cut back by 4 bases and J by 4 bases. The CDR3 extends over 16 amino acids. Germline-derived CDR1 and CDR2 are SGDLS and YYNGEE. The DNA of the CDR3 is TGTGCCAGCAGCCCACAGGGGGCGCATGGTAATGAAAAACTGTTTTTT. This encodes CASSPQGAHGNEKLFF.

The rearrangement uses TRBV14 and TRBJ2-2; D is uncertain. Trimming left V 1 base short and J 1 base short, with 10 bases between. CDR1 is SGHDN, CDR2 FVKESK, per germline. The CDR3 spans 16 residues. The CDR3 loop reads CASSQVNVRNTGELFF. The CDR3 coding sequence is TGTGCCAGCAGCCAAGTTAATGTTAGGAACACCGGGGAGCTGTTTTTT. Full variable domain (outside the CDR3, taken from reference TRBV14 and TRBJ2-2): EAGVTQFPSHSVIEKGQTVTLRCDPISGHDNLYWYRRVMGKEIKFLLHFVKESKQDESGMPNNRFLAERTGGTYSTLKVQPAELEDSGVYFCASSQVNVRNTGELFFGEGSRLTVL.

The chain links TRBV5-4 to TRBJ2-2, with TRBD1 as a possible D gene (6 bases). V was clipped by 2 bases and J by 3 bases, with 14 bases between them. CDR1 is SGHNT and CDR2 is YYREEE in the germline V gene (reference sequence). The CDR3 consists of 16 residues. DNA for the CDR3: TGTGCCAGCAGCTTTCTGTCCTCAGGGGACACCGGGGAGCTGTTTTTT. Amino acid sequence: CASSFLSSGDTGELFF. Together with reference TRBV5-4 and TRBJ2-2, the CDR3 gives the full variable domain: ETGVTQSPTHLIKTRGQQVTLRCSSQSGHNTVSWYQQALGQGPQFIFQYYREEENGRGNFPPRFSGLQFPNYSSELNVNALELDDSALYLCASSFLSSGDTGELFFGEGSRLTVL.

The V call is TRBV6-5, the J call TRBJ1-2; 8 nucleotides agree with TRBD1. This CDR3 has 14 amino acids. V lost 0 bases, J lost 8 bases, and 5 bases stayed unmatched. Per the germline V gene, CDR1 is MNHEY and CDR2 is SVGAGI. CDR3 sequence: CASSYSSGGEGYTF. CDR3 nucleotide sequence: TGTGCCAGCAGTTACTCTTCAGGGGGCGAAGGCTACACCTTC.

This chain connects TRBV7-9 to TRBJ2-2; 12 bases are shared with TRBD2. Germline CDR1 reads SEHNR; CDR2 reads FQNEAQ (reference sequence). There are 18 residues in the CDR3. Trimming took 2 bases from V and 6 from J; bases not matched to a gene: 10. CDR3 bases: TGTGCCAGCAGCTTACCCTTTAGACTAGCGGGAGTTTCCGGGGAGCTGTTTTTT. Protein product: CASSLPFRLAGVSGELFF.

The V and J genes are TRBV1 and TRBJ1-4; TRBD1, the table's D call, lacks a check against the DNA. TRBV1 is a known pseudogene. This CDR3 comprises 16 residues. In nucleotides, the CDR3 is TGCACCAGCAGCCTAGGTCCCGCTTCAGGCAATGAAAAACTGTTTTTT. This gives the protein CTSSLGPASGNEKLFF.

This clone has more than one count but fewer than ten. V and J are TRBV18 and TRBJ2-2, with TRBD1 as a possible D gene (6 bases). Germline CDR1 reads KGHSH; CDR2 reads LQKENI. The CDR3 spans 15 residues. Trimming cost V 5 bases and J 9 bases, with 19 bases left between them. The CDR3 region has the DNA TGTGCCAGCTCATCCGGTACCAGGGGCGCCAGGGAGCTGTTTTTT. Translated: CASSSGTRGARELFF. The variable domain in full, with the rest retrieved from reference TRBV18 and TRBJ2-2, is NAGVMQNPRHLVRRRGQEARLRCSPMKGHSHVYWYRQLPEEGLKFMVYLQKENIIDESGMPKERFSAEFPKEGPSILRIQQVVRGDSAAYFCASSSGTRGARELFFGEGSRLTVL.

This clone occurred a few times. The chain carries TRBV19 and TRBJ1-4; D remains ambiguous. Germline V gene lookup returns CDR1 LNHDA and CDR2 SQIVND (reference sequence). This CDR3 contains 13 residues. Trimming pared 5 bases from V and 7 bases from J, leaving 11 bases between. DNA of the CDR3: TGTGCCAGTAGTCGCTCGTTGGCTGAAAAACTGTTTTTT. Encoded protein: CASSRSLAEKLFF.

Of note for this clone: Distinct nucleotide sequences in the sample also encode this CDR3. DNA for the CDR3: TGTGCCAGCAGCCCCCGAACTAGCGGAACATCCTACGAGCAGTACTTC. Translating it yields CASSPRTSGTSYEQYF. V is TRBV7-8 and J is TRBJ2-7, with TRBD2 matching over 8 bases. Per the germline V gene, CDR1 is SGHVS and CDR2 is FQNEAQ. The CDR3 has 16 amino acids. The J segment lost 1 base and the V segment lost 5 bases, leaving 10 bases of the junction unmatched.

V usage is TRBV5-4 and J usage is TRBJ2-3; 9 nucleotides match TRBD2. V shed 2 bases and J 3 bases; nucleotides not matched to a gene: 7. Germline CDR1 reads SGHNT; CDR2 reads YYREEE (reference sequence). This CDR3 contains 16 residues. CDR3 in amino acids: CASSFLAGARTDTQYF. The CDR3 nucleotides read TGTGCCAGCAGCTTCTTAGCGGGAGCGAGAACAGATACGCAGTATTTT.